This T cell receptor (beta chain) emerged from a study of T cells after yellow fever vaccination. This clonotype occurred a few times. TCRdb re-called the 5' RACE reads through MiXCR, storing one row per CDR3 protein. The sample includes approximately 450,000 distinct CDR3 sequences, roughly a sixth seen only once; the top ten take 15% to 20%. CDR1 and CDR2 (germline): KGHSH, LQKENI. After removal of 2 bases from V and 8 bases from J, the junction contained 4 bases not matched to a gene. The CDR3 is made up of 14 amino acids. The sequenced sample was PBMCs, obtained before the yellow fever booster vaccination. The receptor was isolated from a man aged 18-30 years who received the YFV17D yellow fever vaccine. The gene calls are TRBV18 and TRBJ2-4; 9 positions agree with TRBD1. The CDR3 loop is CASSPAGQGYIQYF. As DNA, the CDR3 is TGTGCCAGCTCACCAGCCGGACAGGGGTACATTCAGTACTTC.